This TCR beta chain was captured in a study of regulatory T cells in long-lasting Graves disease. The time point was: persistent/refractory GD, antithyroid drugs over 5 years with positive TRAb. After RNA was extracted from PBMCs, the TCR library was made from it. This clonotype was recorded a few times. Both iRepertoire HTBI primers and Arm-PCR of CDR3 regions were used to build the TCR beta libraries. MiXCR was run by TCRdb on the multiplex PCR reads, yielding one entry per CDR3 protein. The table lists 400,000 to 450,000 distinct CDR3 sequences, roughly a quarter of them singletons. The CDR3 runs 13 residues. Germline-derived CDR1 and CDR2 are MNHNS and SASEGT. V gave up 9 bases and J gave up 8 bases, with 17 bases separating them.

Sequenced here: peripheral blood mononuclear cells (PBMCs), sampled when the disease was refractory, from a patient treated with antithyroid drugs. The chain recombines TRBV6-1 with TRBJ2-4, with D possibly matching TRBD1 (5 bases). This receptor was taken from a female donor with Graves disease. For the CDR3, the DNA is TGTGCCAGTGAGAACGTGCAGGGTTACATTCAGTACTTC. This encodes CASENVQGYIQYF.